This TCR beta chain was captured in a study of T cell repertoires in cytomegalovirus infection. This CDR3 spans 19 amino acids. The V segment lost 2 bases and the J segment 4 bases; nucleotides outside the gene matches: 11. Germline lookup yields CDR1 SGHAT and CDR2 FQDESV (reference sequence). Via MiXCR, TCRdb re-called the reads, giving one row per CDR3 protein. The sample has around 740,000 distinct CDR3 sequences; less than 40% are singletons. This receptor was obtained from a human donor in good health (CMV status not recorded). Some clones in this sample may be carry-over from other donors' samples. Sequencing was done on a sample of PBMCs. J is TRBJ2-1 and V is TRBV11-1, with 13 bases matching TRBD2. Here the CDR3 reads CASSLQPPGTSGEYNEQFF. Written as DNA, the CDR3 is TGTGCCAGCAGCTTACAACCGCCCGGGACTAGCGGGGAATACAATGAGCAGTTCTTC.